Listed below are T cell receptor beta chains from one sample, sequenced in a study of blood T cell repertoires in COVID-19. Assay used: immunoSEQ multiplex PCR; TCRdb lists only in-frame clones, some missing. The table includes about 210,000 clones, approximately 78% detected once. Sample: peripheral blood. Receptors were obtained from a woman between 40 and 50 years old with acute or convalescent COVID-19. CDR3s include the opening cysteine and the closing phenylalanine or tryptophan. D genes are given only for firm matches. Where a row states a size, it is once, few, many or the class of an expanded clone; other rows omit it.

J | D | V | size | DNA | CDR3
TRBJ1-2 | TRBD1 | TRBV7-2 | - | TGTGCCAGCAGCGAACCGGGACAGGGGAAAATCTACACCTTC | CASSEPGQGKIYTF
TRBJ1-4 | TRBD1 | TRBV2 | - | TGTGCCAGCAGGAGGGACAGGGTAAATGAAAAACTGTTTTTT | CASRRDRVNEKLFF
TRBJ2-1 | TRBD1 | TRBV27 | - | TGTGCCAGCAGTAGGTCCTCGGGACAGGGGGCAGGCAATGAGCAGTTCTTC | CASSRSSGQGAGNEQFF
TRBJ2-3 | TRBD2 | TRBV6-2/TRBV6-3 | - | TGTGCCAGCAGCCTGGGGACTAGCGGGGGGGCGTCAGATACGCAGTATTTT | CASSLGTSGGASDTQYF
TRBJ1-1 | - | TRBV6-5 | once | TGTGCCAGCAGGAGAATAGGGGCTAACACTGAAGCTTTCTTT | CASRRIGANTEAFF
TRBJ1-6 | TRBD1 | TRBV6-4 | - | TGTGCCAGCAGTCTCGGGATCGACAGGGCTAATTCACCCCTCCACTTT | CASSLGIDRANSPLHF
TRBJ2-7 | - | TRBV27 | - | TGTGCCAGCCGACACACCACTCACTACGAGCAGTACTTC | CASRHTTHYEQYF
TRBJ2-3 | - | TRBV14 | - | TGTGCCAGCAGCCAGATACAGGGTCGGGGGTATTTT | CASSQIQGRGYF
TRBJ1-2 | - | TRBV5-6 | - | TGTGCCAGCAGCTCGGCGGACAGAGCTAACTATGGCTACACCTTC | CASSSADRANYGYTF
TRBJ1-1 | - | TRBV27 | - | TGTGCCAGCAGGGAGGGAGGAGAAAACACTGAAGCTTTCTTT | CASREGGENTEAFF
TRBJ2-5 | TRBD2 | TRBV5-1 | - | TGCGCCAGCAGTACGGGACTAGCGCAAGAGACCCAGTACTTC | CASSTGLAQETQYF
TRBJ1-2 | TRBD1 | TRBV4-3 | - | TGCGCCAGCAGCCAGTTTACTTTCCCCGGGACAGGGGGCGATGGCTACACCTTC | CASSQFTFPGTGGDGYTF
TRBJ2-3 | TRBD1 | TRBV3-1/TRBV3-2 | - | TGTGCCAGCAGCCAAGATCGTCTCCGGGACAGTGTCACAGATACGCAGTATTTT | CASSQDRLRDSVTDTQYF
TRBJ2-7 | - | TRBV3-1/TRBV3-2 | - | TGTGCCAGCAGCCAGAGCTCCTACGAGCAGTACTTC | CASSQSSYEQYF
TRBJ2-5 | - | TRBV4-3 | - | TGCGCCAGCAGCCAAGTCAGGACAGAAGAGACCCAGTACTTC | CASSQVRTEETQYF
TRBJ2-2 | - | TRBV5-1 | - | TGCGCCAGCAGCTCCAGACTAGGGTTTAACGGGGAGCTGTTTTTT | CASSSRLGFNGELFF
TRBJ1-5 | TRBD1 | TRBV5-6 | - | TGTGCCAGCAGCTCGGGCTCCGGGACAGGGGCGCCCCAGCATTTT | CASSSGSGTGAPQHF
TRBJ1-2 | - | TRBV29-1 | - | TGCAGCGTTCACCGGGATTACACCTATGGCTACACCTTC | CSVHRDYTYGYTF
TRBJ2-7 | TRBD1 | TRBV11-2 | - | TGTGCCAGCAGGCAGGGGGCCTCCTACGAGCAGTACTTC | CASRQGASYEQYF
TRBJ2-7 | - | TRBV15 | - | TGTGCCACCAGCAGAGTCGCAGGGCAGTACGAGCAGTACTTC | CATSRVAGQYEQYF
TRBJ2-1 | - | TRBV6-2/TRBV6-3 | few | TGTGCCAGCAGTCAAAATAACAGGGAGCAGTTCTTC | CASSQNNREQFF
TRBJ2-3 | - | TRBV7-3 | - | TGTGCCAGCAGCTTTGGCGGGGCGGGGCGAAATACGCAGTATTTT | CASSFGGAGRNTQYF
TRBJ1-2 | TRBD1 | TRBV30 | - | TGTGCCTGGAGTGTACGGACAGGGATACTATCTAACTATGGCTACACCTTC | CAWSVRTGILSNYGYTF
TRBJ1-1 | - | TRBV19 | - | TGTGCCAGTAAGGGGTCCCCTGAAGCTTTCTTT | CASKGSPEAFF
TRBJ1-5 | TRBD1 | TRBV27 | - | TGTGCCAGCAGTGCTCAGGGGGCGGATCAGCCCCAGCATTTT | CASSAQGADQPQHF
TRBJ1-2 | - | TRBV9 | - | TGTGCCAGCAGCCCCCGGTGGCAGGGGAGAATGGGAGGCTACACCTTC | CASSPRWQGRMGGYTF
TRBJ1-1 | - | TRBV7-2 | - | TGTGCCAGCAGCTTAGTGTCTGGGGAGGGCACTGAAGCTTTCTTT | CASSLVSGEGTEAFF
TRBJ1-5 | - | TRBV12-3/TRBV12-4 | - | TGTGCCAGCAGTTGGGGAGGGAATCAGCCCCAGCATTTT | CASSWGGNQPQHF
TRBJ2-5 | - | TRBV27 | - | TGTGCCAGCAGTTCAGGGGTTCGGGAGACCCAGTACTTC | CASSSGVRETQYF
TRBJ2-7 | TRBD2 | TRBV2 | - | TGTGCCAGCAAGGTTAGCGGGGGAGTAGAGCAGTACTTC | CASKVSGGVEQYF
TRBJ2-2 | TRBD1 | TRBV5-1 | - | TGCGCCAGCAGCGTAAGGGGGACAGGGAACACCGGGGAGCTGTTTTTT | CASSVRGTGNTGELFF
TRBJ2-7 | TRBD1 | TRBV10-3 | - | TGTGCCATCACTAATTCGGGACAGGGATCCTACGAGCAGTACTTC | CAITNSGQGSYEQYF
TRBJ2-6 | - | TRBV7-2 | - | TGTGCCAGCAGCTTATTCGACAACAGGGCCTTCTCTGGGGCCAACGTCCTGACTTTC | CASSLFDNRAFSGANVLTF
TRBJ1-1 | - | TRBV19 | - | TGTGCCAGTAGTCAATCGTTACAGGGGAACACTGAAGCTTTCTTT | CASSQSLQGNTEAFF
TRBJ1-2 | - | TRBV9 | - | TGTGCCAGCAGCGTAGAGGGGTACTATGGCTACACCTTC | CASSVEGYYGYTF
TRBJ2-2 | TRBD1 | TRBV14 | - | TGTGCCAGCAGCCAAAGACAGGGGATAGCCGGGGAGCTGTTTTTT | CASSQRQGIAGELFF
TRBJ1-3 | TRBD1 | TRBV7-2 | - | TGTGCCAGCAGCAACAGGGGTGGTGGAAACACCATATATTTT | CASSNRGGGNTIYF
TRBJ2-7 | TRBD1 | TRBV12-3/TRBV12-4 | - | TGTGCCAGCAGCAGGGGACAGTTCTACGAGCAGTACTTC | CASSRGQFYEQYF
TRBJ2-2 | - | TRBV4-1 | - | TGCGCCAGCAGCCAGTTCGCCCAGGGAAGCGGGGAGCTGTTTTTT | CASSQFAQGSGELFF
TRBJ2-7 | - | TRBV27 | - | TGTGCCAGCAGTTTAGGGGCGTCCGCCTACGAGCAGTACTTC | CASSLGASAYEQYF
TRBJ2-1 | TRBD1 | TRBV3-1/TRBV3-2 | - | TGTGCCAGCAGCCAACCGAATAATGACAGGGCCCCCTACAATGAGCAGTTCTTC | CASSQPNNDRAPYNEQFF
TRBJ2-3 | TRBD1 | TRBV7-9 | - | TGTGCCAGCAGATCGGACAGGACCAGCACAGATACGCAGTATTTT | CASRSDRTSTDTQYF
TRBJ2-7 | TRBD2 | TRBV3-1/TRBV3-2 | - | TGTGCCAGCAGCCAAGAGGGGGTCGGCGGGAGTTTGAACGAGCAGTACTTC | CASSQEGVGGSLNEQYF
TRBJ1-2 | - | TRBV7-8 | - | TGTGCCAGCAGCCCATGGGGGGGGTATGGCTACACCTTC | CASSPWGGYGYTF
TRBJ2-1 | - | TRBV6-6 | - | TGTGCCAGCAGGGACTCTACTCAAGGCGAGCAGTTCTTC | CASRDSTQGEQFF